Presented here are 13 T cell receptor beta chains from one specimen sequenced in a study of Ad26.COV2.S vaccination and SARS-CoV-2 variants (dated by TCRdb to about 2021). In the paper's terms, the treatment or condition label means: some 20 received Ad26.COV2.S at low or high dose, single or two shots; about 5 received placebo; per-sample allocation not given. For vaccine and placebo recipients, repertoires were sequenced using samples collected on day 63 after the first injection. Libraries were prepared through the immunoSEQ multiplex PCR assay. TCRdb re-hosts the immuneACCESS table, in-frame sequences only. Its copies lack some clones; in the studies checked, an unresolved V gene accounts for under half of them, and the cause for the rest is not known. The sample table shows 300,000 to 400,000 clones, and 86% are seen once. Of the sample, around 1.9% is held by the ten largest clones. This sample comprised peripheral blood, obtained in a trial of Ad26.COV2.S vaccine versus placebo. The receptors shown here come from a person between 18 and 65 years old who received the Ad26.COV2.S COVID-19 vaccine or a placebo.

This sequence joins TRBV7-3 and TRBJ2-7; the D gene is possibly TRBD2 (6 bases). This CDR3 has 11 amino acids. Germline CDR1 SGHTA, CDR2 FQGTGA. V was clipped by 5 bases and J by 8 bases, with 10 bases between them. CDR3 nucleotides: TGTGCCAGCAGCACGGGGGTAAAGCAGTACTTC. Residues: CASSTGVKQYF.

The sample holds one count of this clone. V usage is TRBV5-6 and J usage is TRBJ1-1; TRBD1 agrees at 7 bases. Trimming at V came to 4 bases and at J to 7 bases, leaving 16 bases not matched to a gene. This CDR3 contains 16 residues. Germline V gene data show CDR1 as SGHDT and CDR2 as YYEEEE. The CDR3 DNA reads TGTGCCAGCAGCCGGCTGGGACCTGGGACAGCTATTGAAGCTTTCTTT. Protein product: CASSRLGPGTAIEAFF.

V usage is TRBV19 and J usage is TRBJ2-5; the D is unclear. Germline assignment: CDR1 LNHDA and CDR2 SQIVND (reference sequence). CDR3 length: 12 residues. Trimming stripped 4 bases from V and 0 bases from J, with 3 bases between. The CDR3: CASSRDQETQYF. As DNA, the CDR3 is TGTGCCAGTAGTAGGGACCAAGAGACCCAGTACTTC.

The chain is built from TRBV5-1 and TRBJ1-3; D unclear. Per the germline V gene, CDR1 is SGHRS and CDR2 is YFSETQ. V dropped 4 bases and J dropped 3 bases, with 8 bases sitting between them. The CDR3 length is 13 residues. CDR3 nucleotide sequence: TGCGCCAGCAGCCAGACGGGTGGAAACACCATATATTTT. Amino acid sequence: CASSQTGGNTIYF.

This clone was found many times. The chain uses TRBV6-4 and TRBJ1-1; no clear D gene. The CDR3 is made up of 14 amino acids. Germline CDR1 and CDR2: MRHNA and SNTAGT. The germline V and J ends were trimmed by 3 bases and 1 base, with 9 bases remaining between them. CDR3 sequence: CASSEFGENTEAFF. The DNA of the CDR3 is TGTGCCAGCAGTGAATTTGGAGAGAACACTGAAGCTTTCTTT.

The V gene is TRBV28, the J gene TRBJ2-7; D is ambiguous. Per germline, CDR1 MDHEN and CDR2 SYDVKM. This CDR3 has 11 amino acids. V gave up 6 bases and J gave up 3 bases, with 6 bases separating them. The CDR3 spells CASRGLYEQYF. CDR3 nucleotide sequence: TGTGCCAGCAGAGGGCTCTACGAGCAGTACTTC.

The chain is built from TRBV18 and TRBJ2-7; D is unclear. The CDR3 consists of 11 residues. V was cut by 5 bases and J by 0 bases, with 2 bases left in between. Germline CDR1 and CDR2: KGHSH and LQKENI. The CDR3 spells CASSVSYEQYF. The CDR3 DNA follows: TGTGCCAGCTCAGTCTCCTACGAGCAGTACTTC.

This chain links TRBV11-2 with TRBJ1-1; D call uncertain. Between the trimmed V and J ends, which lost 5 bases and 3 bases, there was a span of 7 bases. Germline V gene sequence: CDR1 SGHAT, CDR2 FQNNGV. The CDR3 is made up of 12 amino acids. The CDR3 reads CASSLSDTEAFF. The CDR3 nucleotides read TGTGCCAGCAGCCTGTCGGACACTGAAGCTTTCTTT.

This clone was seen once. This rearrangement joins TRBV9 to TRBJ2-3; TRBD1 aligns across 10 bases. In germline, CDR1 is SGDLS, CDR2 YYNGEE. The CDR3 covers 17 residues. J gave up 4 bases and V 2 bases, and 10 bases lay outside the gene matches. Here the CDR3 DNA reads TGTGCCAGCAGCGTTGGTCGGGGCGGACAGGGGGCAGATACGCAGTATTTT. Its translation: CASSVGRGGQGADTQYF.

The genes are TRBV11-1 and TRBJ2-3; either TRBD1 or TRBD2 may fit D (5 bases each). Germline lookup yields CDR1 SGHAT and CDR2 FQDESV (reference sequence). The CDR3 runs to 19 residues. Trimming shortened V by 0 bases and J by 1 base, and 20 bases separated the two germline ends. The DNA of the CDR3 is TGTGCCAGCAGCTTAGCGGGGTCTTGTGGGGGAGACCGCACAGATACGCAGTATTTT. Its protein product is CASSLAGSCGGDRTDTQYF.

The chain is built from TRBV13 and TRBJ1-2, with TRBD1 identical over 7 bases. This CDR3 contains 18 residues. Unmatched junction bases numbered 20, after V lost 5 bases and J lost 5 bases. Germline CDR1 PRHDT, CDR2 FYEKMQ (reference sequence). Here the CDR3 DNA reads TGTGCCAGCAGCCGTTCAAGGGGGCCTGGGCCAGGGAGGTATGGCTACACCTTC. Encoded protein: CASSRSRGPGPGRYGYTF.

This clone is a singleton in its sample. The chain recombines TRBV6-5 with TRBJ2-7; 7 bases agree with TRBD1. This CDR3 spans 15 amino acids. Germline V gives CDR1 MNHEY, CDR2 SVGAGI. V gave up 0 bases and J gave up 1 base; unmatched junction bases: 3. The CDR3 DNA sequence: TGTGCCAGCAGTTACTCGAGGGGGCAATCCTACGAGCAGTACTTC. Translating gives CASSYSRGQSYEQYF.

This rearrangement joins TRBV5-1 to TRBJ1-2; TRBD1 is a possible D gene (5 bases). The germline V gene encodes CDR1 SGHRS and CDR2 YFSETQ. Trimming stripped 5 bases from V and 5 bases from J, with 19 bases between. The CDR3 contains 15 residues. CDR3 loop: CASRPMAGSPYGYTF. CDR3 nucleotides: TGCGCCAGCAGGCCCATGGCAGGGAGTCCGTATGGCTACACCTTC.